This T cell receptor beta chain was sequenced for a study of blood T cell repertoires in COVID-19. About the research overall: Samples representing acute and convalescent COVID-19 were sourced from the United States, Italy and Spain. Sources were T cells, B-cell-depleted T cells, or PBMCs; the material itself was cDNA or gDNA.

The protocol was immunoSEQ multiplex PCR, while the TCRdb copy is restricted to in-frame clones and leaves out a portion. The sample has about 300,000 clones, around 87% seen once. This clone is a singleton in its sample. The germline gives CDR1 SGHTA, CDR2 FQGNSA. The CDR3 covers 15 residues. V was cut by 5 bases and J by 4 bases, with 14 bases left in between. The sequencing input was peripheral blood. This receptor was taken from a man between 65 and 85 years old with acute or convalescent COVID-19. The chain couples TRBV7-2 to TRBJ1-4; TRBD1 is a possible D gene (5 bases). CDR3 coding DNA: TGTGCCAGCAGCCCACGGACACCTTTTAATGAAAAACTGTTTTTT. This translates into CASSPRTPFNEKLFF. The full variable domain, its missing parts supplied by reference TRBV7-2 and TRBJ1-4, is GAGVSQSPSNKVTEKGKDVELRCDPISGHTALYWYRQSLGQGLEFLIYFQGNSAPDKSGLPSDRFSAERTGGSVSTLTIQRTQQEDSAVYLCASSPRTPFNEKLFFGSGTQLSVL.